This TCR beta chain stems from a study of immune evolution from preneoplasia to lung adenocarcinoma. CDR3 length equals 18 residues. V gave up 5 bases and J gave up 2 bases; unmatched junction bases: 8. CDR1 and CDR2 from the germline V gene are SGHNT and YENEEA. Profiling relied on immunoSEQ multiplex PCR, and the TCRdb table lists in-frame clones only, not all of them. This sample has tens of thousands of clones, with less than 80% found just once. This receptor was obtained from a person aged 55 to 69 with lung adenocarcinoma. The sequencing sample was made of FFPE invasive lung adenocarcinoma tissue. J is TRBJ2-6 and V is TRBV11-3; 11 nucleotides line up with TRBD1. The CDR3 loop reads CASSPQLGQGAGANVLTF. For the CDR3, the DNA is TGTGCCAGCAGCCCCCAATTGGGACAGGGGGCTGGGGCCAACGTCCTGACTTTC. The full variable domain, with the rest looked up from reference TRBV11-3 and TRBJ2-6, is EAGVVQSPRYKIIEKKQPVAFWCNPISGHNTLYWYLQNLGQGPELLIRYENEEAVDDSQLPKDRFSAERLKGVDSTLKIQPAELGDSAVYLCASSPQLGQGAGANVLTFGAGSRLTVL.